The source of this TCR beta chain is a study of cytomegalovirus exposure and HLA in healthy donors. Overall study: Earlier work reported 95 million to 130 million unique TCR beta sequences from 170 million or so T cells. Study-level results: Later analysis associated a missense DCLRE1C variant with TCR beta V- and J-gene trimming. Further analysis, carried out later, found HLA-associated TCR beta chains more clonally expanded than equally common other chains. Judged likely to be a sequencing artifact was a cluster of highly shared sequence variants.

PCR employed 60 Vbeta and 13 Jbeta primers. Libraries were prepared by immunoSEQ multiplex PCR; TCRdb keeps only in-frame clonotypes and omits some of them. This sample yields 100,000 or so clones, of which about 70% are seen a single time; 2% to 2.5% belongs to the top ten. This CDR3 region has 14 residues. The V gene end was trimmed by 4 bases and the J gene end by 2 bases; junction bases not matched to a gene: 3. The germline gives CDR1 SGHDT, CDR2 YYEEEE. As concerns this clone: Its target is unknown.

J is TRBJ2-5 and V is TRBV5-6; 9 nucleotides line up with TRBD2. This TCR came from a human donor in good health. The sequenced sample was PBMCs. CDR3 loop: CASSMGLAQETQYF. The CDR3 nucleotides are TGTGCCAGCAGCATGGGACTAGCTCAAGAGACCCAGTACTTC.